This T cell receptor (beta chain) was captured in a study of control samples from healthy donors and cancer patients. Libraries were prepared by immunoSEQ multiplex PCR; TCRdb keeps only in-frame clonotypes and omits some of them. The sample includes 150,000 to 200,000 clones, over 85% of them seen just once. J lost 4 bases, V lost 5 bases, and 9 bases had no gene match. The CDR3 loop spans 14 amino acids. Germline lookup yields CDR1 SQVTM and CDR2 ANQGSEA. The chain combines TRBV29-1 with TRBJ2-7; 9 positions match TRBD1. This TCR was recovered from a young man in good health. What was sequenced was blood. CDR3 region: CSVIPGQGPYEQYF. The CDR3 region has the DNA TGCAGCGTTATCCCGGGACAGGGTCCTTACGAGCAGTACTTC.